The rows below give T cell receptor beta chains drawn from one sample of a study of human T cells and chemical hapten exposure. TCRdb re-called the RACE reads through MiXCR, storing one row per CDR3 protein. The repertoire consists of under 85,000 distinct CDR3 sequences, with about 9.4% occurring once and the leading ten covering around 7.3%. The starting material was whole blood, obtained in connection with sensitization to the hapten diphenylcyclopropenone (DPC). The source is a woman between 50 and 59 years old with alopecia areata. Some clones in this sample may be carry-over from other donors' samples. Each CDR3 is given with its conserved first and last residue. The D gene is left open where the match is weak. Clone size is not always given. Where it is, it says once, few, many or a class for expanded clones.

size	V	J	D	CDR3	DNA
NA	TRBV6-2/TRBV6-3	TRBJ2-1	TRBD2	CASSRTSSYNEQFF	TGTGCCAGCAGTCGGACTAGCTCCTACAATGAGCAGTTCTTC
many	TRBV19	TRBJ2-1	TRBD2	CASSIVAGIIYNEQFF	TGTGCCAGTAGTATAGTAGCGGGAATCATCTACAATGAGCAGTTCTTC
NA	TRBV5-1	TRBJ2-6	NA	CASSLNGGNSGANVLTF	TGCGCCAGCAGCTTGAACGGAGGAAACTCTGGGGCCAACGTCCTGACTTTC
NA	TRBV20-1	TRBJ2-1	TRBD2	CSANQGTSGSYEQFF	TGCAGTGCTAATCAGGGGACTAGCGGGAGTTATGAGCAGTTCTTC
few	TRBV6-2/TRBV6-3	TRBJ2-7	NA	CASKGRIGGEQYF	TGTGCCAGCAAGGGAAGGATAGGGGGCGAGCAGTACTTC
NA	TRBV28	TRBJ1-4	NA	CASSPPGGGGFEKLFF	TGTGCCAGCAGTCCTCCTGGAGGGGGGGGCTTTGAAAAACTGTTTTTT
NA	TRBV20-1	TRBJ2-7	TRBD1	CSARRQGTYEQYF	TGCAGTGCTAGGAGACAGGGTACCTACGAGCAGTACTTC
few	TRBV29-1	TRBJ2-3	NA	CSVEGVTDTQYF	TGCAGCGTTGAAGGTGTAACAGATACGCAGTATTTT
many	TRBV6-6	TRBJ1-5	NA	CASSLGPPRGNQPQHF	TGTGCCAGCAGTTTAGGACCTCCTCGGGGCAATCAGCCCCAGCATTTT
many	TRBV18	TRBJ1-5	NA	CASSPAQVGNQPQHF	TGTGCCAGCTCACCAGCACAGGTTGGCAATCAGCCCCAGCATTTT
few	TRBV7-3	TRBJ2-1	TRBD1	CASSLHRGNEQFF	TGTGCCAGCAGCTTACACAGGGGGAATGAGCAGTTCTTC
many	TRBV29-1	TRBJ2-2	NA	CSVVSRTPPGELFF	TGCAGCGTTGTCTCACGGACACCGCCCGGGGAGCTGTTTTTT
NA	TRBV29-1	TRBJ1-4	NA	CSVQEPGTLFF	TGCAGCGTTCAGGAGCCAGGGACACTGTTTTTT
many	TRBV6-2/TRBV6-3	TRBJ1-6	TRBD1	CASSTRDRAYNSPLHF	TGTGCCAGCAGTACCAGGGACAGAGCTTATAATTCACCCCTCCACTTT
NA	TRBV7-8	TRBJ2-4	NA	CASSSSSQLAKNIQYF	TGTGCCAGCAGCTCATCCAGTCAGCTAGCCAAAAACATTCAGTACTTC
many	TRBV29-1	TRBJ2-7	TRBD2	CSYAGTSSYEQYF	TGCAGCTACGCCGGGACTAGTTCCTACGAGCAGTACTTC
few	TRBV5-1	TRBJ2-5	NA	CASSLAGSGQETQYF	TGCGCCAGCAGCTTGGCGGGTAGCGGACAAGAGACCCAGTACTTC
many	TRBV29-1	TRBJ2-7	TRBD2	CSVGGSYEQYF	TGCAGCGTCGGGGGGTCCTACGAGCAGTACTTC
few	TRBV5-1	TRBJ2-2	NA	CASSLRDSNTGELFF	TGCGCCAGCAGCTTGCGGGACTCGAACACCGGGGAGCTGTTTTTT
NA	TRBV20-1	TRBJ2-5	NA	CSAPRQGYGEETQYF	TGCAGTGCTCCCCGGCAGGGGTACGGGGAAGAGACCCAGTACTTC
many	TRBV20-1	TRBJ2-2	TRBD2	CSASDSGLAVNTGELFF	TGCAGTGCTAGTGACTCGGGACTAGCGGTTAACACCGGGGAGCTGTTTTTT
few	TRBV5-1	TRBJ2-3	NA	CASSVRSRQDTQYF	TGCGCCAGCAGTGTTCGTTCCCGGCAAGATACGCAGTATTTT
NA	TRBV7-9	TRBJ1-1	TRBD1	CASRPLGTVPEAFF	TGTGCCAGCAGACCCCTCGGGACAGTACCTGAAGCTTTCTTT
NA	TRBV6-5	TRBJ2-1	TRBD2	CASSRRGLAYNEQFF	TGTGCCAGCAGTCGCAGGGGACTAGCGTACAATGAGCAGTTCTTC
few	TRBV19	TRBJ2-2	NA	CASRDPGTGELFF	TGTGCCAGCCGGGACCCGGGCACCGGGGAGCTGTTTTTT
few	TRBV7-2	TRBJ2-7	NA	CASTTVGGGAYEQYF	TGTGCCAGCACTACAGTAGGGGGGGGAGCCTACGAGCAGTACTTC
NA	TRBV29-1	TRBJ1-2	NA	CSVVQSPGYTF	TGCAGCGTTGTACAGTCTCCTGGCTACACCTTC
many	TRBV29-1	TRBJ2-2	TRBD2	CSLRPGLDSGELFF	TGCAGCCTTAGACCGGGACTAGATTCCGGGGAGCTGTTTTTT
many	TRBV6-5	TRBJ2-3	TRBD1	CASSYGTGGVSTDTQYF	TGTGCCAGCAGTTACGGGACAGGGGGAGTGAGCACAGATACGCAGTATTTT
NA	TRBV27	TRBJ1-5	NA	CASSTANLGFFQPQHF	TGTGCCAGCAGTACCGCCAATCTGGGGTTTTTTCAGCCCCAGCATTTT
many	TRBV3-1	TRBJ1-1	NA	CASSPPRIGGAAEAFF	TGTGCCAGCAGTCCTCCTCGAATAGGGGGGGCTGCTGAAGCTTTCTTT
many	TRBV29-1	TRBJ2-3	NA	CSVVPTPSTDTQYF	TGCAGCGTTGTCCCGACCCCTAGCACAGATACGCAGTATTTT
few	TRBV7-6	TRBJ1-3	NA	CASSPAGIGVSGNTIYF	TGTGCCAGCAGCCCCGCCGGGATAGGGGTCTCTGGAAACACCATATATTTT
medium-sized	TRBV21-1	TRBJ1-5	NA	CASTSNQPQHF	TGTGCCAGCACCAGCAATCAGCCCCAGCATTTT
many	TRBV9	TRBJ2-2	TRBD2	CASSVGSSGRSTGELFF	TGTGCCAGCAGCGTAGGTTCGAGCGGGAGGAGCACCGGGGAGCTGTTTTTT
many	TRBV5-1	TRBJ2-7	TRBD2	CASSWTGTRIYEQYF	TGCGCCAGCAGCTGGACCGGGACTAGAATCTACGAGCAGTACTTC
few	TRBV5-6	TRBJ2-7	NA	CASSPQGFNEQYF	TGTGCCAGCAGCCCGCAGGGTTTCAACGAGCAGTACTTC
NA	TRBV19	TRBJ2-7	NA	CASSPDEAGLYEQYF	TGTGCCAGTAGCCCGGATGAGGCAGGGCTCTACGAGCAGTACTTC
many	TRBV15	TRBJ1-1	NA	CATSREGWDLLPGNTEAFF	TGTGCCACCAGCAGAGAGGGATGGGATCTCCTCCCGGGGAACACTGAAGCTTTCTTT
few	TRBV11-2	TRBJ1-4	NA	CASSLFGGRGEKLFF	TGTGCCAGCAGCTTATTTGGAGGGCGCGGTGAAAAACTGTTTTTT
many	TRBV6-5	TRBJ2-3	NA	CASSYDWSTDTQYF	TGTGCCAGCAGTTACGATTGGAGCACAGATACGCAGTATTTT
many	TRBV7-9	TRBJ1-5	TRBD1	CASSQTGVRGNQPQHF	TGTGCCAGCAGCCAAACAGGGGTACGTGGCAATCAGCCCCAGCATTTT
NA	TRBV6-1	TRBJ2-1	TRBD2	CASRGGTSGRVRNEQFF	TGTGCCAGCAGAGGAGGGACTAGCGGGAGAGTACGCAATGAGCAGTTCTTC
once	TRBV12-3/TRBV12-4	TRBJ2-3	TRBD2	CASGRTSGSTDTQYF	TGTGCCAGCGGGCGTACTAGCGGTAGCACAGATACGCAGTATTTT
NA	TRBV19	TRBJ2-3	NA	CASSPILQGRGDTQYF	TGTGCCAGTAGTCCTATTCTGCAGGGTCGTGGAGATACGCAGTATTTT
few	TRBV5-5	TRBJ1-4	TRBD1	CASSPQGSNEKLFF	TGTGCCAGCAGCCCACAGGGGTCCAATGAAAAACTGTTTTTT
many	TRBV12-3/TRBV12-4	TRBJ1-1	NA	CASSLVPPGQVATEAFF	TGTGCCAGCAGTTTAGTCCCCCCAGGGCAGGTAGCCACTGAAGCTTTCTTT
many	TRBV6-6	TRBJ2-1	NA	CASSQTPSFYNEQFF	TGTGCCAGCAGTCAGACGCCCAGTTTCTACAATGAGCAGTTCTTC
many	TRBV20-1	TRBJ2-1	TRBD2	CSAEPGLPHNEQFF	TGCAGTGCTGAGCCGGGACTACCTCACAATGAGCAGTTCTTC
NA	TRBV5-8	TRBJ1-5	NA	CASSLLLGAQQPQHF	TGTGCCAGCAGCTTACTTCTTGGGGCACAGCAGCCCCAGCATTTT
many	TRBV5-1	TRBJ2-5	TRBD2	CASAPLLAGEETQYF	TGCGCCAGCGCACCCTTACTAGCGGGAGAAGAGACCCAGTACTTC
NA	TRBV4-2	TRBJ2-6	NA	CASTEASGNSGANVLTF	TGTGCCAGCACCGAAGCATCTGGTAACTCTGGGGCCAACGTCCTGACTTTC
many	TRBV7-8	TRBJ1-2	TRBD1	CASSPEGQDYNYGYTF	TGTGCCAGCAGCCCCGAGGGACAGGACTATAACTATGGCTACACCTTC
many	TRBV24-1	TRBJ2-3	TRBD1	CATSEPSPGTGNTDTQYF	TGTGCCACCAGTGAGCCCTCACCCGGGACAGGGAACACAGATACGCAGTATTTT